A single sample is the source of the 22 T cell receptor beta chains below, sequenced in a study of blood T cell repertoires in COVID-19. Clones were sequenced by immunoSEQ multiplex PCR, and TCRdb holds only the in-frame ones, with some missing. The sample includes about 150,000 clones, roughly 71% of them seen just once. Sequencing used peripheral blood. These receptors all come from an elderly woman with acute or convalescent COVID-19.

The J gene is TRBJ2-2, the V gene TRBV3-1 (or the pseudogene TRBV3-2); a possible D gene is TRBD1 (6 bases). Trimming took off 5 bases at V and 3 bases at J, with 13 bases between the two ends. Per germline, CDR1 LGHDT and CDR2 YNNKEL (reference sequence). This CDR3 has 15 residues. The CDR3 protein is CASSTYRDHTGELFF. The CDR3 bases are TGTGCCAGCAGCACTTACAGGGATCACACCGGGGAGCTGTTTTTT.

This clone was observed a handful of times. This chain joins TRBV5-6 and TRBJ1-3, with 7 bases that match TRBD1. CDR1 is SGHDT, CDR2 YYEEEE, per germline. There are 16 residues in the CDR3. With V trimmed by 1 base and J by 5 bases, 9 bases remained unmatched. Here the CDR3 reads CASSLRPGTVRNTIYF. As DNA, the CDR3 is TGTGCCAGCAGCTTGCGACCCGGGACAGTAAGAAACACCATATATTTT.

This chain's CDR3 is CASSGQGLGGQPQHF. CDR3 in DNA: TGTGCCAGCAGTGGACAGGGGCTGGGTGGTCAGCCCCAGCATTTT. The rearrangement links TRBV2 to TRBJ1-5; 8 positions agree with TRBD1. This CDR3 region has 15 residues. J gave up 6 bases and V 4 bases, and 8 bases lay outside the gene matches. Germline V gene sequence: CDR1 SNHLY, CDR2 FYNNEI.

This clone has just a few counts. The chain is built from TRBV5-1 and TRBJ1-6; TRBD1 aligns across 8 bases. The CDR3 is made up of 15 amino acids. Germline-derived CDR1 and CDR2 are SGHRS and YFSETQ. With 0 bases clipped from V and 11 bases from J, the junction kept 7 bases outside the gene matches. CDR3 nucleotides: TGCGCCAGCAGCTTGGGACAGGGGCGTATGACACCCCTCCACTTT. Amino acids: CASSLGQGRMTPLHF.

The table lists this clone with a count of one. The CDR3 loop is CASSQGPGREKLFF. The DNA for the CDR3 is TGCGCCAGCAGCCAAGGGCCAGGGAGGGAAAAACTGTTTTTT. The chain carries TRBV4-3 and TRBJ1-4; D might be TRBD1 (5 bases). This CDR3 is built from 14 residues. V was clipped by 1 base and J by 8 bases, with 11 bases between them. Germline V CDR1 and CDR2: LGHNA, YSLEER.

This chain uses TRBV29-1 with TRBJ2-3, with 11 bases identical to TRBD2. CDR1 and CDR2 (germline): SQVTM, ANQGSEA. The CDR3 has 15 amino acids. The V and J ends lost 6 bases and 2 bases, in that order; junction bases with no gene match: 7. For the CDR3, the DNA is TGCAGCGTCTCGACTAGCGGGGCCATCACAGATACGCAGTATTTT. It encodes CSVSTSGAITDTQYF.

V is TRBV21-1 and J is TRBJ1-5; the tabulated D call, TRBD1, remains unverified against the DNA. TRBV21-1 is annotated as a pseudogene. The CDR3 extends over 18 amino acids. The CDR3 DNA sequence: TGTGCCAGCAGCAAAGCGGGGGCAGGGCCGTGTAGCAATCAGCCCCAGCATTTT. Its translation is CASSKAGAGPCSNQPQHF.

As for this clone: Other nucleotide sequences in the sample specify the same CDR3. CDR3 loop: CASSPLQGEAFF. CDR3 nucleotides: TGTGCCAGCTCACCTCTCCAGGGGGAAGCTTTCTTT. V gene TRBV18 combines with J gene TRBJ1-1; maybe TRBD1 (6 bases). This CDR3 spans 12 amino acids. Germline CDR1 is KGHSH and CDR2 is LQKENI. V was pared by 3 bases and J by 8 bases, with 10 bases between.

The gene calls are TRBV18 and TRBJ2-6, with D possibly TRBD1 on 6 matching bases. The CDR3 totals 16 residues. V was pared by 3 bases and J by 0 bases, with 9 bases between. Germline-derived CDR1 and CDR2 are KGHSH and LQKENI. The CDR3 region has the DNA TGTGCCAGCTCACCGCCGACAGGCTCTGGGGCCAACGTCCTGACTTTC. Amino acid sequence: CASSPPTGSGANVLTF.

The chain joins TRBV7-6 to TRBJ2-1; D perhaps matches TRBD2 (6 bases). V was cut by 1 base and J by 0 bases, with 13 bases left in between. Germline V gene lookup returns CDR1 SGHVS and CDR2 FNYEAQ. There are 17 residues in the CDR3. This CDR3 reads CASSLVSLANSYNEQFF. As DNA, the CDR3 is TGTGCCAGCAGCTTAGTGAGTCTAGCGAACTCCTACAATGAGCAGTTCTTC.

The chain joins TRBV19 to TRBJ2-1; D perhaps matches TRBD2 (5 bases). V was trimmed by 1 base and J by 5 bases, leaving 18 bases between them. This CDR3 has 17 residues. Germline assignment: CDR1 LNHDA and CDR2 SQIVND (reference sequence). The CDR3 DNA reads TGTGCCAGTAGTATAGGCCCCGGAAGGGAGATCCACAATGAGCAGTTCTTC. This sequence encodes CASSIGPGREIHNEQFF. Filled out from reference TRBV19 and TRBJ2-1, the complete variable domain reads DGGITQSPKYLFRKEGQNVTLSCEQNLNHDAMYWYRQDPGQGLRLIYYSQIVNDFQKGDIAEGYSVSREKKESFPLTVTSAQKNPTAFYLCASSIGPGREIHNEQFFGPGTRLTVL.

This clone was seen only a few times. J is TRBJ1-3 and V is TRBV12-3 or TRBV12-4; D remains ambiguous. CDR3 length: 13 residues. V lost 6 bases, J lost 0 bases, and 6 bases lay in between. CDR3 bases: TGTGCCAGCAGCAGCGACTCTGGAAACACCATATATTTT. As protein: CASSSDSGNTIYF.

The chain couples TRBV5-1 to TRBJ1-2; possible D gene TRBD1, 6 bases. From germline, CDR1 is SGHRS and CDR2 YFSETQ. V was shortened by 3 bases and J by 7 bases, with 16 bases between the two germline ends. The CDR3 contains 14 residues. DNA for the CDR3: TGCGCCAGCAGCTCACAGGGTCTTAATGCTGGCTACACCTTC. It translates to CASSSQGLNAGYTF.

The genes are TRBV10-3 and TRBJ1-2; D not certain. Trimming shortened V by 3 bases and J by 4 bases, and 12 bases separated the two germline ends. Germline CDR1 and CDR2: ENHRY and SYGVKD. The CDR3 is made up of 14 amino acids. CDR3 sequence reads: CAISEGREGYGYTF. The CDR3, as DNA: TGTGCCATCAGTGAAGGGAGGGAGGGCTATGGCTACACCTTC.

V and J are TRBV5-8 and TRBJ1-1; D possibly corresponds to TRBD1 (5 bases). Trimming removed 6 bases at V and 1 base at J, with 16 bases between. The CDR3 has 15 amino acids. Germline V gene lookup returns CDR1 SGHTS and CDR2 YDEGEE. CDR3 residues: CASKTVQFKNTEAFF. In DNA, the CDR3 is TGTGCCAGCAAGACAGTACAATTTAAGAACACTGAAGCTTTCTTT.

The rearrangement links TRBV18 to TRBJ2-7; 10 bases map to TRBD1. Per the germline V gene, CDR1 is KGHSH and CDR2 is LQKENI. The CDR3 extends over 15 amino acids. Trimming took 5 bases from V and 0 from J; bases not matched to a gene: 4. DNA of the CDR3: TGTGCCAGCTCAACGGGACAGGGGTTCTCCTACGAGCAGTACTTC. As protein: CASSTGQGFSYEQYF.

The chain employs TRBV5-6 and TRBJ2-2; TRBD2 aligns across 7 bases. The CDR3 sequence is 14 residues long. Germline V gene sequence: CDR1 SGHDT, CDR2 YYEEEE. The V and J ends lost 4 bases and 5 bases, in that order; junction bases with no gene match: 5. The CDR3 nucleotides read TGTGCCAGCAGCGGCTCCGGGGGGACCGGGGAGCTGTTTTTT. Encoded protein: CASSGSGGTGELFF.

This sequence joins TRBV19 and TRBJ1-2, with D unresolved. The CDR3 loop spans 14 amino acids. V lost 5 bases to trimming and J lost 8 bases, with 18 bases between them. Germline V gene data show CDR1 as LNHDA and CDR2 as SQIVND (reference sequence). The CDR3 spells CASSPQVGSGGYTF. In nucleotides, the CDR3 is TGTGCCAGTAGTCCGCAGGTGGGGAGCGGCGGCTACACCTTC. The variable domain in full, completed from reference TRBV19 and TRBJ1-2, reads DGGITQSPKYLFRKEGQNVTLSCEQNLNHDAMYWYRQDPGQGLRLIYYSQIVNDFQKGDIAEGYSVSREKKESFPLTVTSAQKNPTAFYLCASSPQVGSGGYTFGSGTRLTVV.

This clone was picked up one time. The rearrangement uses TRBV5-1 and TRBJ1-6; 9 nucleotides line up with TRBD1. CDR3 size: 17 residues. J gave up 7 bases and V 0 bases, and 8 bases lay outside the gene matches. Germline loops: CDR1 SGHRS, CDR2 YFSETQ. The CDR3 bases are TGCGCCAGCAGCTTGGTAGTACAGGGGGCTGGGAATTCACCCCTCCACTTT. Its protein is CASSLVVQGAGNSPLHF.

This clone was counted only a few times. The genes are TRBV19 and TRBJ1-5, with 7 bases identical to TRBD1. V lost 3 bases, J lost 5 bases, and 13 bases stayed unmatched. There are 17 residues in the CDR3. Germline V gene lookup returns CDR1 LNHDA and CDR2 SQIVND (reference sequence). The DNA of the CDR3 is TGTGCCAGTAGTATTACCAAGGGACAGCGATATGATCAGCCCCAGCATTTT. Protein product: CASSITKGQRYDQPQHF.

The chain has TRBV19 and TRBJ1-1; the D gene is possibly TRBD1 (5 bases). This CDR3 is built from 16 residues. CDR1 LNHDA and CDR2 SQIVND come from the germline V gene (reference sequence). Trimming shortened V by 3 bases and J by 0 bases, and 14 bases separated the two germline ends. CDR3 loop: CASSIPRTGMNTEAFF. Written as DNA, the CDR3 is TGTGCCAGTAGTATCCCAAGAACAGGCATGAACACTGAAGCTTTCTTT.

This clone was detected only once. The chain couples TRBV5-1 to TRBJ1-5; a possible D gene is TRBD1 (5 bases). Germline CDR1 reads SGHRS; CDR2 reads YFSETQ. V was pared by 0 bases and J by 5 bases, with 9 bases between. This CDR3 region has 14 residues. The CDR3 coding sequence is TGCGCCAGCAGCTTGGGACAGCCTGATCAGCCCCAGCATTTT. This gives the protein CASSLGQPDQPQHF.